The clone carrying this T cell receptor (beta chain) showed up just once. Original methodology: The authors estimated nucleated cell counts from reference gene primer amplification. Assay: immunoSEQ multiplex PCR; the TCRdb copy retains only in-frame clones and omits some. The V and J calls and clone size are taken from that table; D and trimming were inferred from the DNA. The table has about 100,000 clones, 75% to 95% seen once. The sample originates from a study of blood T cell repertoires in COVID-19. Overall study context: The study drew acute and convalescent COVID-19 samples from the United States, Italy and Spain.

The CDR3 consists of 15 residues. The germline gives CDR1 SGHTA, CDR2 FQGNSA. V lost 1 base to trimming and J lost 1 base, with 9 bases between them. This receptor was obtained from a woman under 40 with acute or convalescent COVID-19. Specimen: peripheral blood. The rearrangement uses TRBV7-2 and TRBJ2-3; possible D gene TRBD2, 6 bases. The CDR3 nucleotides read TGTGCCAGCAGCTTAGGGACTATTGGCACAGATACGCAGTATTTT. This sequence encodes CASSLGTIGTDTQYF.